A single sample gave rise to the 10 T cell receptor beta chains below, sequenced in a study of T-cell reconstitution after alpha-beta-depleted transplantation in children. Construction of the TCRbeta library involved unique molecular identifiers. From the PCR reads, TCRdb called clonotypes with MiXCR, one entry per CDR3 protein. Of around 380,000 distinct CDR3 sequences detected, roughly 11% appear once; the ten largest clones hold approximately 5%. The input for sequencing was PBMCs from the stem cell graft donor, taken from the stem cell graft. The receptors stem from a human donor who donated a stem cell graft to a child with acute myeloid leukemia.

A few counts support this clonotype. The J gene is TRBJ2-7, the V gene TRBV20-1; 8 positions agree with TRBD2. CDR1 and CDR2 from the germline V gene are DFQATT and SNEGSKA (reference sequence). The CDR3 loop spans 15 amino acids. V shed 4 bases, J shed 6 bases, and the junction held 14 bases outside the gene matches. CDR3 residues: CSATPKTGTRFEQYF. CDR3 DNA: TGCAGTGCTACGCCCAAGACCGGGACTAGGTTCGAGCAGTACTTC.

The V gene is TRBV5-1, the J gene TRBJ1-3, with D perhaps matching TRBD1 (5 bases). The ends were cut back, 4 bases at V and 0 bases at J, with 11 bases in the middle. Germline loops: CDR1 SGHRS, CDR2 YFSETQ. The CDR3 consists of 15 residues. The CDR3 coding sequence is TGCGCCAGCAGCGGCACAGGATTCTCTGGAAACACCATATATTTT. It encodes CASSGTGFSGNTIYF.

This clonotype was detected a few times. CDR3 bases: TGCGCCAGCAGCCAAGAAGGGGGTGGGAGTAGCACCGGGGAGCTGTTTTTT. Its translation is CASSQEGGGSSTGELFF. This chain uses TRBV4-1 with TRBJ2-2; a weak D match, TRBD1 (6 bases). The CDR3 runs to 17 residues. Germline CDR1 reads MGHRA; CDR2 reads YSYEKL. With 0 bases removed from V and 4 bases from J, the gap between germline ends came to 15 bases.

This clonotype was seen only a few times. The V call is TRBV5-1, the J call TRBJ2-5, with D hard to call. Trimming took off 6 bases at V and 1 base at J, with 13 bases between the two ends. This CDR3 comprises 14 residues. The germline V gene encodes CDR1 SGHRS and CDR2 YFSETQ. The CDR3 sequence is CASTIQHFQETQYF. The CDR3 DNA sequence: TGCGCCAGCACGATACAGCACTTCCAAGAGACCCAGTACTTC.

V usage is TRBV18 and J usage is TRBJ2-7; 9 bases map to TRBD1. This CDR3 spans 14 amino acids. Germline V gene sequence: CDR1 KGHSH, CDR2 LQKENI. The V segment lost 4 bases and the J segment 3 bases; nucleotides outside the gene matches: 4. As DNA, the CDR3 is TGTGCCAGCTCACGAAGACAGGGGGACTACGAGCAGTACTTC. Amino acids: CASSRRQGDYEQYF.

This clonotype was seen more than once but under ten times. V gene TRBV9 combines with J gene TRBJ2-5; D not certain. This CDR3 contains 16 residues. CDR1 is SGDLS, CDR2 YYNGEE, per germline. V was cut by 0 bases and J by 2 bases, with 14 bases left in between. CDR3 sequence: CASSVDARVPQETQYF. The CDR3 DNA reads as TGTGCCAGCAGCGTAGACGCCCGGGTCCCTCAAGAGACCCAGTACTTC.

The CDR3 DNA sequence: TGCTGCGCTAGTTTTTTCACAGGCCATGCAACTAATGAAAAACTGTTTTTT. Translation gives CCASFFTGHATNEKLFF. The genes are TRBV20-1 and TRBJ1-4; weak D call: TRBD1 (5 bases). The CDR3 consists of 17 residues. Germline CDR1 is DFQATT and CDR2 is SNEGSKA (reference sequence).

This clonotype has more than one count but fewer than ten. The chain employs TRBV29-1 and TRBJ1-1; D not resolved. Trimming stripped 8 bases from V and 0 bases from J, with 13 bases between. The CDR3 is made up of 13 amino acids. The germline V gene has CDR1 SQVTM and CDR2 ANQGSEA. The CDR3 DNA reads TGCAGCTTCTTTCCGGTCATGAACACTGAAGCTTTCTTT. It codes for CSFFPVMNTEAFF. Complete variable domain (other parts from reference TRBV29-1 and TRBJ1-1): SAVISQKPSRDICQRGTSLTIQCQVDSQVTMMFWYRQQPGQSLTLIATANQGSEATYESGFVIDKFPISRPNLTFSTLTVSNMSPEDSSIYLCSFFPVMNTEAFFGQGTRLTVV.

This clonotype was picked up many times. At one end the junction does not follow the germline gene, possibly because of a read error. The CDR3 reads CASSLAFGQGSGELFF. The CDR3 DNA is TGTGCTAGCAGCTTAGCTTTCGGACAGGGGTCCGGGGAGCTGTTTTTT. The chain uses TRBV7-7 and TRBJ2-2, with TRBD1 matching 9 bases. Germline assignment: CDR1 SSHAT and CDR2 FNYEAQ (reference sequence). CDR3 length: 16 residues.

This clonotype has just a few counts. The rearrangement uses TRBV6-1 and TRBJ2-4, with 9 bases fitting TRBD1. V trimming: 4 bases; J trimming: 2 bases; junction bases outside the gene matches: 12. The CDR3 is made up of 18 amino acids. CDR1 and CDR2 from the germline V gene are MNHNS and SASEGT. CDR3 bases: TGTGCCAGCAGTGGAAAGAACAGGGGGCGCATAACCAAAAACATTCAGTACTTC. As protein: CASSGKNRGRITKNIQYF.